The T cell receptor beta chain under discussion was sequenced for a study of cytomegalovirus exposure and HLA in healthy donors (dated by TCRdb to about 2017). Broadly, across the study: According to an earlier analysis of 450 to 650 of the donors, 150 million to 200 million T cells yielded over 90 million unique TCR beta sequences and around 280 Gb of sequence data. An early release covering 500 to 750 HLA-typed donors comprised roughly 300 gigabases of sequencing data and tens of millions of unique TCR sequences. High-throughput TCR immunosequencing, statistical association of individual TCRs with disease status, and machine learning were combined to predict cytomegalovirus infection status. Across roughly 420 genotyped donors of the cohort, an average of about 250,000 unique TCR beta nucleotide sequences per donor were sequenced, and roughly 20% of those sequences were non-productive. Class I and class II HLA loci were covered by the typing at four-digit resolution. An earlier analysis of around 640 of the donors used high-throughput TCR beta sequencing to judge whether each TCR beta V gene segment behaved as functional or pseudogenic. Roughly 5 DR-DQ haplotypes were handled as single units for association and clustering, since linkage in the cohort was strong. Alongside the repertoire data, information on donor age, sex, ethnicity and CMV serostatus was compiled. The study aimed to test whether signatures of past pathogen exposure could be identified by cataloging public T cell receptors. In a later analysis, previously published TCR beta repertoires from 550 to 700 donors were re-analyzed and high-resolution HLA genotyping was added so that TCR occurrence patterns could be studied. The study used immunosequencing to profile the T cell repertoires of some 600 subjects and linked those repertoires to cytomegalovirus serostatus. Every repertoire in the discovery cohort had been generated on one and the same sequencing platform. In the later analysis, no new phenotypic data were used to find candidate immune exposures; instead, reliance was placed on TCR beta sequences and their occurrence across donors. Of the roughly 430 genotyped donors, around 81% fell in the genetic ancestry cluster associated with self-reported Caucasian donors. A later genetic analysis used genome-wide SNP genotypes for about 65% of the 666 donors, treating that subset as a discovery cohort. Typing coverage differed by locus: A, B, C, DRB1 and DQB1 were typed in roughly 620-630 donors, DQA1 in approximately 520, DPA1 in nearly 610, and DPB1 in around 490. A separate validation cohort of 100 to 150 different subjects was used in addition to the 666-subject first cohort. General study outcomes and caveats: In an earlier analysis of some 540 of the donors, most TCR beta V segments appeared in productive rearrangements about 90% or about 30% of the time, broadly matching IMGT annotations. Most TCR sequences were observed very rarely across donors, whereas some public TCRs were present in many individuals. Correlated functional status among segregating V segments might be attributable to linkage disequilibrium, but an unknown experimental factor could not be ruled out. Because counts were too low, about 15 rarely observed V segments, including chromosome 9 orphons, were left out of the earlier analysis of some 600 of the donors. An association between a missense DCLRE1C variant and V-gene and J-gene trimming of TCR beta chains was found in a later genetic analysis and replicated in an independent cohort. A total of 150 to 200 TCR beta chains were listed by the study as associated with cytomegalovirus. According to a later analysis, parvovirus B19, influenza, CMV and Epstein-Barr virus appeared linked to several top co-occurrence clusters. Because the 87-base-pair reads could not distinguish some IMGT-functional V segments, including TRBV6-2 and TRBV6-3, those segments were excluded. Compared with equally common non-associated chains, HLA-associated TCR beta chains in a later analysis were more clonally expanded and had lower generation probabilities. A later analysis found that most CMV-associated TCR beta chains appeared HLA-restricted, with HLA associations seemingly driven largely by CMV exposure. It was suggested by the authors that the approach could potentially be generalized to other disease states and immunological phenotypes. A group of highly shared sequence variants was considered likely to be a technical artifact of the sequencing pipeline. In a later analysis, around 17,000 TCR beta sequences were associated with specific HLA alleles at a false discovery rate of 0.05. Roughly uniform sequencing depth across donors was assumed in presence/absence analyses, although this assumption may not hold. Immune exposure information for the cohort was limited to CMV serostatus. When HLA alleles, especially DR and DQ, strongly co-occurred, attributing TCR associations to individual alleles was difficult. In both the original and validation cohorts, the classifier was reported to diagnose cytomegalovirus status with high specificity and sensitivity. In this cohort, only TCR beta chains were sequenced, and detectable features were limited by the absence of alpha or paired-chain data. According to a later genetic analysis, donors in an Asian-associated ancestry cluster had fewer N-insertions in productive TCRs than the approximately 650-donor mean. A few of the identified cytomegalovirus-associated TCR beta chains were confirmed in vitro to be specific for cytomegalovirus antigens. A further reported finding was that TCR beta sequences accurately predicted the HLA-A and HLA-B alleles for most subjects in the first cohort. Because HLA typing was unavailable for some donors at each locus, only the typed subset was used in association tests. In a later analysis, TCR association rates were found to vary across HLA loci, with the most associated TCRs seen for DRB1 alleles and the fewest for HLA-C alleles.

Library generation was performed with the immunoSEQ multiplex PCR assay. For the multiplex PCR, a mixture combining 60 forward primers for TCR Vbeta segments and 13 reverse primers for TCR Jbeta segments was used. Amplification of the CDR3 region of rearranged TCR beta genes was performed with a multiplex PCR assay on genomic DNA. The amplified TCR beta libraries were sequenced on the Illumina HiSeq System as 87-base-pair reads. The source study handled its data this way. Across the roughly 640 repertoires, a later analysis counted about 81 million unique TCR beta chains, roughly 11 million of which were shared by at least two donors. To remove PCR and sequencing errors, raw reads were error-corrected and collapsed into unique sequences using a nearest-neighbor algorithm that merged closely related sequences. To assign V, D and J gene segments, CDR3 sequences were aligned to IMGT reference sequences. Each retained sequence needed at least a six-nucleotide match to both a V gene segment and a J gene segment. Rearrangements were called productive when the CDR3 lacked stop codons and stayed in frame with V and J; all others were non-productive. CDR3 was defined according to IMGT convention as the region running from the second conserved V-encoded cysteine to the conserved J-encoded phenylalanine. The earlier analysis of about 610 of the donors excluded sequences that lacked an unambiguous match to a single V gene segment. In an earlier analysis of several hundred of the donors, V segments were called functional above 56.7% productive rearrangements and were called segregating when the between-donor standard deviation exceeded 5%. To diagnose cytomegalovirus status from the catalog of TCR beta chain sequences, a statistical classification framework was built. In a later analysis, V and J genes were assigned by comparing TCR nucleotide sequences against IMGT/GENE-DB human TR gene sequences. The TCRdist pipeline was used in a later analysis to assign CDR3 sequences and most-parsimonious VDJ recombination scenarios. In a later analysis, each TCR beta chain was defined by its CDR3 amino acid sequence together with its V-gene family, and reads lacking a unique V-gene family were excluded. As a way to deal with suspected cross-contamination and a sequencing artifact, a later analysis dropped 592 nucleotide sequences that were highly shared and had low generation probability. A later analysis calculated a clonal expansion index for each public chain from normalized within-repertoire ranks of inferred template counts. In a later analysis, generation probabilities were computed using a VDJ recombination model fitted to out-of-frame rearrangements, and the results were checked against IGoR. A later analysis scored TCR-TCR, TCR-HLA and TCR-CMV co-occurrence with hypergeometric tests, applying a repertoire-size bias correction to TCR pairs. To estimate false discovery rates, a later analysis permuted the HLA or CMV assignments 20 times. A later analysis grouped co-occurring TCRs with DBSCAN, adding TCRdist sequence similarity when clustering within HLA-allele-positive subsets. Repertoires with fewer than 30,000 or more than 120,000 public chains, plus five repertoires with anomalous nucleotide sharing, were excluded from co-occurrence clustering. Drawn from immuneACCESS, this table holds only the in-frame rearrangements with V and J called that TCRdb kept. Clones are partly lost; checked studies trace under half to an unresolved V gene and leave the rest unexplained. For V, J and clone size, that table is used; D and trimming come from the DNA. This sample lists over 150,000 clones; around 70% were detected once. Jointly, the top ten make up 2.5% to 3.5% of the sample.

This clone occurred a few times. Its antigen is not yet known. No much larger clone is present one base from it, and per-base qualities are unavailable. The CDR3, from cysteine to phenylalanine, totals 16 residues. Kept here is only the CDR3 DNA, which spans 48 bases and is read in frame from base 1. CDR1 and CDR2 were assigned from the germline V gene as SGHTA and FQGNSA. After removal of 1 base from V and 2 bases from J, the junction retains 5 bases not matched to a gene. In total, approximately 610 healthy bone marrow donors made up the cohort. At the time of sampling, all cohort members were nominally healthy, though unrecorded immune exposures were likely present. The donor was CMV seronegative and belonged to the group of 350 to 400 seronegative cohort members. A peripheral blood sample was collected from each donor, and TCR beta sequencing was performed on peripheral blood mononuclear cells. The Qiagen DNeasy Blood Extraction Kit was used to extract genomic DNA from the blood cell samples.

This chain is built from TRBV7-2 and TRBJ1-5; 7 bases in the junction line up with TRBD1. Sequencing was done on a sample of PBMCs. The clonotype comes from a male donor in good health and CMV-seronegative. The sequenced DNA: TGTGCCAGCAGCTTAGGAGGAGGGGGCGGCAATCAGCCCCAGCATTTT. Its product reads: CASSLGGGGGNQPQHF.